The 21 T cell receptor beta chains below were found in one sample sequenced in a study of blood T cell repertoires in COVID-19. Here immunoSEQ multiplex PCR was the method, and the copy in TCRdb shows in-frame clones only, minus some. The sample includes approximately 68,000 clones, around 85% seen only once; the top ten take approximately 35%. Sequencing was performed on peripheral blood. The receptors originated from a woman of 80 years or more with active or convalescent COVID-19.

The rearrangement links TRBV28 to TRBJ1-3; D perhaps matches TRBD1 (5 bases). CDR1 MDHEN and CDR2 SYDVKM come from the germline V gene. This CDR3 is 14 amino acids long. V gave up 5 bases and J gave up 7 bases, with 15 bases separating them. For the CDR3, the DNA is TGTGCCAGCAGTCCACCGACAGCCCGGAACACCATATATTTT. Protein product: CASSPPTARNTIYF.

This clone was counted once. The rearrangement joins TRBV7-9 to TRBJ2-5; 7 bases agree with TRBD2. This CDR3 comprises 14 residues. Per germline, CDR1 SEHNR and CDR2 FQNEAQ (reference sequence). With 3 bases clipped from V and 1 base from J, the junction kept 2 bases outside the gene matches. In DNA, the CDR3 is TGTGCCAGCAGCTTCAGCGGGGTCCAAGAGACCCAGTACTTC. It encodes CASSFSGVQETQYF.

This rearrangement joins TRBV5-6 to TRBJ1-6; possibly TRBD1 for D (6 bases). V was trimmed by 5 bases and J by 8 bases, leaving 8 bases between them. CDR3 length: 12 amino acids. Germline lookup yields CDR1 SGHDT and CDR2 YYEEEE. CDR3: CASRQGYSPLHF. As DNA, the CDR3 is TGTGCCAGCAGACAGGGTTATTCACCCCTCCACTTT.

This clone has only one observation. This chain connects TRBV6-2 or TRBV6-3 to TRBJ2-1, with 10 bases lining up with TRBD2. Germline assignment: CDR1 MNHEY and CDR2 SVGEGT. V dropped 3 bases and J dropped 4; count of bases not matched to a gene: 3. The CDR3 contains 15 residues. The CDR3 DNA reads TGTGCCAGCAGTTATGTTAGCGGGGGGTACAATGAGCAGTTCTTC. This codes for CASSYVSGGYNEQFF.

The CDR3 is CASSLGQGQYQPQHF. DNA of the CDR3: TGTGCCAGCAGCCTAGGACAGGGTCAGTATCAGCCCCAGCATTTT. This chain uses TRBV5-6 with TRBJ1-5; the match to TRBD1 covers 8 bases. Germline loops: CDR1 SGHDT, CDR2 YYEEEE. With V trimmed by 4 bases and J by 5 bases, 8 bases remained unmatched. The CDR3 consists of 15 residues.

The rearrangement uses TRBV6-5 and TRBJ2-2; D is undetermined. The CDR3 loop spans 12 amino acids. V was shortened by 6 bases and J by 5 bases, with 7 bases between the two germline ends. Per the germline V gene, CDR1 is MNHEY and CDR2 is SVGAGI. The CDR3 sequence: CASSRVTGELFF. The CDR3 coding sequence is TGTGCCAGCAGCCGGGTGACCGGGGAGCTGTTTTTT.

This chain uses TRBV6-5 with TRBJ2-5; weak D call: TRBD2 (6 bases). This CDR3 comprises 13 residues. Trimming stripped 7 bases from V and 4 bases from J, with 13 bases between. Germline assignment: CDR1 MNHEY and CDR2 SVGAGI. CDR3 residues: CASNPGLRETQYF. CDR3 sequence (DNA): TGTGCCAGCAACCCGGGACTTCGAGAGACCCAGTACTTC.

The chain joins TRBV28 to TRBJ1-2; 8 positions match TRBD1. This CDR3 comprises 14 residues. Germline CDR1 is MDHEN and CDR2 is SYDVKM. Trimming at V came to 3 bases and at J to 3 bases, leaving 3 bases not matched to a gene. DNA for the CDR3: TGTGCCAGCAGTTTTCAGGGGGCCCACTATGGCTACACCTTC. Its protein is CASSFQGAHYGYTF.

This clone was seen just once. The gene calls are TRBV19 and TRBJ1-2; weak D call: TRBD1 (5 bases). The CDR3 length is 17 residues. Germline V gene sequence: CDR1 LNHDA, CDR2 SQIVND (reference sequence). The V end was cut by 0 bases, the J end by 0 bases, with 14 bases between. The CDR3: CASSIEGVARTNYGYTF. The CDR3 nucleotides read TGTGCCAGTAGTATAGAAGGGGTTGCAAGAACTAACTATGGCTACACCTTC.

The chain links TRBV5-1 to TRBJ2-1; D may be TRBD1 (6 bases). Trimming pared 2 bases from V and 4 bases from J, leaving 13 bases between. The germline gives CDR1 SGHRS, CDR2 YFSETQ. The CDR3 extends over 15 amino acids. CDR3 region: CASSLKGEPYNEQFF. In DNA, the CDR3 is TGCGCCAGCAGCTTAAAGGGGGAGCCGTACAATGAGCAGTTCTTC.

CDR3 sequence: CASSPYPTGVSYNSPLHF. The CDR3 nucleotides are TGTGCCAGTAGCCCATACCCGACAGGGGTGTCCTATAATTCACCCCTCCACTTT. The chain has TRBV19 and TRBJ1-6; 8 bases are shared with TRBD1. Per germline, CDR1 LNHDA and CDR2 SQIVND (reference sequence). With 6 bases clipped from V and 1 base from J, the junction kept 11 bases outside the gene matches. This CDR3 comprises 18 residues.

The CDR3 DNA sequence: TGTGCCTCAATCAGGTCGGTTTTGAGAAATCAGCCCCAGCATTTT. This sequence encodes CASIRSVLRNQPQHF. The V and J genes are TRBV28 and TRBJ1-5; D is uncertain. Between the trimmed V and J ends, which lost 11 bases and 4 bases, there was a span of 21 bases. Germline-derived CDR1 and CDR2 are MDHEN and SYDVKM. There are 15 residues in the CDR3.

The chain combines TRBV7-9 with TRBJ2-1; 8 bases map to TRBD1. The CDR3 runs 14 residues. The germline gives CDR1 SEHNR, CDR2 FQNEAQ (reference sequence). Trimming cost V 5 bases and J 8 bases; bases outside gene matches: 8. In DNA form, the CDR3 reads TGTGCCAGCAGCACAATCGGACAGGGCGATGAGCAGTTCTTC. Translation gives CASSTIGQGDEQFF.

The V gene is TRBV25-1, the J gene TRBJ1-1; tentative D call: TRBD1 (5 bases). The V end was cut by 1 base, the J end by 5 bases, with 8 bases between. Germline loops: CDR1 MGHDK, CDR2 SYGVNS. The CDR3 covers 13 residues. CDR3 DNA sequence: TGTGCCAGCAGTGAATTCAGGGAAACTGAAGCTTTCTTT. Translation gives CASSEFRETEAFF.

The chain recombines TRBV19 with TRBJ1-1; tentative D call: TRBD1 (6 bases). Germline values: CDR1 LNHDA, CDR2 SQIVND (reference sequence). The CDR3 consists of 13 residues. V was clipped by 9 bases and J by 2 bases, with 13 bases between them. CDR3 region: CASDRGGNTEAFF. The CDR3 nucleotides read TGTGCCAGCGACAGAGGGGGAAACACTGAAGCTTTCTTT.

This chain joins TRBV6-6 and TRBJ2-5; D is perhaps TRBD1 (6 bases). The germline CDR1 and CDR2 sequences are MNHNY and SVGAGI (reference sequence). This CDR3 contains 15 residues. V was trimmed by 6 bases and J by 3 bases, leaving 17 bases between them. In nucleotides, the CDR3 is TGTGCCAGCAGGCCCTTTGGGGCAGGGGAAGAGACCCAGTACTTC. Amino acids: CASRPFGAGEETQYF.

This rearrangement joins TRBV6-4 to TRBJ2-7; a possible D gene is TRBD2 (5 bases). Germline assignment: CDR1 MRHNA and CDR2 SNTAGT. With 7 bases removed from V and 7 bases from J, the gap between germline ends came to 23 bases. There are 15 residues in the CDR3. CDR3 sequence reads: CASTRGSPHRGEQYF. The CDR3 bases are TGTGCCAGCACCCGAGGCTCTCCCCACCGGGGAGAGCAGTACTTC.

CDR3 nucleotide sequence: TGTGCCAGCAGCCAATATCGAGCTAGCGGGGGGGCCGATGAGCAGTTCTTC. It codes for CASSQYRASGGADEQFF. V is TRBV16 and J is TRBJ2-1; 12 bases are a match to TRBD2. The germline gives CDR1 KGHSY, CDR2 FQNENV. The CDR3 has 17 amino acids. V lost 1 base to trimming and J lost 8 bases; unmatched junction nucleotides: 9.

This clone occurred once. This chain connects TRBV3-1 (or the pseudogene TRBV3-2) to TRBJ1-2; 9 nucleotides align to TRBD1. The germline gives CDR1 LGHDT, CDR2 YNNKEL (reference sequence). This CDR3 spans 14 amino acids. After removal of 4 bases from V and 3 bases from J, the junction contained 3 bases not matched to a gene. This CDR3 reads CASSPTGGDYGYTF. The DNA of the CDR3 is TGTGCCAGCAGCCCGACAGGGGGGGACTATGGCTACACCTTC.

The V gene is TRBV5-5, the J gene TRBJ2-5; D is possibly TRBD1 (5 bases). Per the germline V gene, CDR1 is SGHKS and CDR2 is YYEKEE (reference sequence). Trimming pared 0 bases from V and 5 bases from J, leaving 14 bases between. The CDR3 has 15 residues. The chain's CDR3 is CASSLGTTQVETQYF. CDR3 bases: TGTGCCAGCAGCTTGGGGACAACACAAGTGGAGACCCAGTACTTC.

This clone turned up a few times. The chain joins TRBV11-2 to TRBJ2-5, with TRBD2 matching 7 bases. The ends lost 3 bases at V and 5 bases at J; junction bases unmatched: 18. From germline, CDR1 is SGHAT and CDR2 FQNNGV. This CDR3 contains 18 residues. The CDR3 nucleotides read TGTGCCAGCAGCTTCCGCCACCTAACACTACTAGCGCCGGAGACCCAGTACTTC. It specifies CASSFRHLTLLAPETQYF.